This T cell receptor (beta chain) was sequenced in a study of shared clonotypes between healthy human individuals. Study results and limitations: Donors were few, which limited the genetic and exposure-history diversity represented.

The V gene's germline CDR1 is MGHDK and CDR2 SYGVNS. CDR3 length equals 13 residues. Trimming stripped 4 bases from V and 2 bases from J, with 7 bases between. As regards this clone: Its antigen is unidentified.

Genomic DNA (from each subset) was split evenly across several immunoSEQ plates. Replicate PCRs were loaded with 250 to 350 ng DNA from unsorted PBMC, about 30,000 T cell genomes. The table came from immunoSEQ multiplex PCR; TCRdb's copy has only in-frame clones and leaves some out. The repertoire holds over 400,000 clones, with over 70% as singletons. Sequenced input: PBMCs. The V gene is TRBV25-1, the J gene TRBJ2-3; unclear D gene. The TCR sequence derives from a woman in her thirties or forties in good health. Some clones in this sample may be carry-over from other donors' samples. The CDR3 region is CASSVTDTDTQYF. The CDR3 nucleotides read TGTGCCAGCAGTGTAACCGACACAGATACGCAGTATTTT. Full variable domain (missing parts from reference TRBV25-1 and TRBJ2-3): EADIYQTPRYLVIGTGKKITLECSQTMGHDKMYWYQQDPGMELHLIHYSYGVNSTEKGDLSSESTVSRIRTEHFPLTLESARPSHTSQYLCASSVTDTDTQYFGPGTRLTVL.